The rows below give T cell receptor beta chains drawn from one sample of a study of shared clonotypes between healthy human individuals. Sequenced by immunoSEQ multiplex PCR; TCRdb stores in-frame clones only, minus some. In the table there are 2 million to 2.5 million clones, less than 95% of which are singletons. The sequencing input was naive CD4+ T cells from PBMCs. The receptors shown here come from a man younger than 30 in good health. Some clones in this sample may be carry-over from other donors' samples. CDR3s include the opening cysteine and the closing phenylalanine or tryptophan. The D gene is left open where the match is weak. The size of a clone is reported for some rows only, either as once, few or many, or as a class for expanded clones.

j_call d_call v_call clone_size cdr3_nt cdr3_aa
TRBJ2-1 NA TRBV7-3 NA TGTGCCAGCAGCCAACAGGGGAGGGTCGACAATGAGCAGTTCTTC CASSQQGRVDNEQFF
TRBJ1-4 TRBD1 TRBV23-1 NA TGCGCCAGCAGCACGACAGGGTATCATGAAAAACTGTTTTTT CASSTTGYHEKLFF
TRBJ2-7 TRBD2 TRBV5-1 NA TGCGCCAGCAGCTTGGGTGGGACTAGCGAATACGAGCAGTACTTC CASSLGGTSEYEQYF
TRBJ2-7 TRBD2 TRBV5-1 NA TGCGCCAGCAGACTAGCGGGGGGGTCCTACGAGCAGTACTTC CASRLAGGSYEQYF
TRBJ2-1 NA TRBV2 NA TGTGCCAGCAGTGTTGACCAACTCAATGAGCAGTTCTTC CASSVDQLNEQFF
TRBJ2-1 NA TRBV7-3 NA TGTGCCAGCAGCTTAACGGGGGGTCAGTCCTACAATGAGCAGTTCTTC CASSLTGGQSYNEQFF
TRBJ2-1 NA TRBV7-6 NA TGTGCCAGCAGCAAACCGGGACGGAACAACTACAATGAGCAGTTCTTC CASSKPGRNNYNEQFF
TRBJ1-5 TRBD1 TRBV2 NA TGTGCCAGCAAAGGACAGGTCAATCAGCCCCAGCATTTT CASKGQVNQPQHF
TRBJ1-2 NA TRBV7-2 NA TGTGCCAGCAGCCCATCCCCAAACTATGGCTACACCTTC CASSPSPNYGYTF
TRBJ2-3 NA TRBV9 NA TGTGCCAGCAGCGCCCCCCCGGCCACCACAGATACGCAGTATTTT CASSAPPATTDTQYF
TRBJ2-5 TRBD2 TRBV9 NA TGTGCCAGCAGCGTAGGAGCGGCTAGCGGGAGCCAAGAGACCCAGTACTTC CASSVGAASGSQETQYF
TRBJ2-3 TRBD2 TRBV5-1 once TGCGCCAGCAGCCTACTAGCGCTCGGGACAGATACGCAGTATTTT CASSLLALGTDTQYF
TRBJ2-7 TRBD1 TRBV11-2 NA TGTGCCAGCAGCTCCTGGACAGGGAATGGACACGAGCAGTACTTC CASSSWTGNGHEQYF
TRBJ2-7 TRBD2 TRBV6-5 NA TGTGCCAGCAGTTACACTAAGACTAGCGCGTACTACGAGCAGTACTTC CASSYTKTSAYYEQYF
TRBJ1-2 TRBD1 TRBV7-2 NA TGTGCCAGCAGCCCCCGGACAGGGGGTAACTATGGCTACACCTTC CASSPRTGGNYGYTF
TRBJ2-7 NA TRBV19 NA TGTGCCAGTAGTAACCACCACCGGAGCGACGAGCAGTACTTC CASSNHHRSDEQYF
TRBJ1-1 TRBD1 TRBV6-5 NA TGTGCCAGCAGCTCGGACAGGGAGAACACTGAAGCTTTCTTT CASSSDRENTEAFF
TRBJ1-1 NA TRBV15 NA TGTGCCACCAGCAGAGATGTCAGGAACACTGAAGCTTTCTTT CATSRDVRNTEAFF
TRBJ2-1 TRBD2 TRBV6-1 NA TGTGCCAGCAGTGTAAGGACGCGCGGGAGGGATTACAATGAGCAGTTCTTC CASSVRTRGRDYNEQFF
TRBJ2-1 TRBD2 TRBV19 few TGTGCCAGTAGTGGGACTAGCGGGTCCTACAATGAGCAGTTCTTC CASSGTSGSYNEQFF
TRBJ2-6 NA TRBV5-4 NA TGTGCCAGCAGCCGTGACGGCCACTCTGGGGCCAACGTCCTGACTTTC CASSRDGHSGANVLTF
TRBJ1-1 NA TRBV10-3 NA TGTGCCATCAGTGATTTTGTGCTAGACACTGAAGCTTTCTTT CAISDFVLDTEAFF
TRBJ2-4 NA TRBV7-8 NA TGTGCCAGCAGCTTAGGGTGGGGATCTGGGGACATTCAGTACTTC CASSLGWGSGDIQYF
TRBJ2-4 NA TRBV11-1 NA TGTGCCAGCAGCTTCGACGCCAAAAACATTCAGTACTTC CASSFDAKNIQYF
TRBJ1-1 NA TRBV18 few TGTGCCAGCTCACCACCGGCAGGGAGTGAAGCTTTCTTT CASSPPAGSEAFF
TRBJ2-7 NA TRBV28 NA TGTGCCAGCAGTTTGCGGACAGACTACGAGCAGTACTTC CASSLRTDYEQYF
TRBJ2-7 NA TRBV5-4 NA TGTGCCAGCAGCTGGGGGTGGGACCAGGGCTACGAGCAGTACTTC CASSWGWDQGYEQYF
TRBJ1-2 TRBD1 TRBV6-1 few TGTGCCAGCCGGGAGGGACAGGGGAGTGGCTACACCTTC CASREGQGSGYTF
TRBJ1-4 TRBD1 TRBV11-2 NA TGTGCCAGCAGCTTAGATTCGGGACAGGGTTACGAAAAACTGTTTTTT CASSLDSGQGYEKLFF
TRBJ2-1 NA TRBV5-1 NA TGCGCCAGCAGCCTTGGACAGCAGGGTGAGCAGTTCTTC CASSLGQQGEQFF
TRBJ2-7 TRBD1 TRBV28 NA TGTGCCAGCAGAACTACCGGACAGGACTCCTACGAGCAGTACTTC CASRTTGQDSYEQYF
TRBJ1-5 NA TRBV30 NA TGTGCCTGGAGTGACAGGGTAAATCAGCCCCAGCATTTT CAWSDRVNQPQHF
TRBJ1-2 NA TRBV6-5 NA TGTGCCAGCACCCCGGGACTGATTACTAACTATGGCTACACCTTC CASTPGLITNYGYTF
TRBJ1-5 NA TRBV2 NA TGTGCCAGCAGCCGTGCCGGGTTAGGCAATCAGCCCCAGCATTTT CASSRAGLGNQPQHF
TRBJ1-1 NA TRBV19 NA TGTGCCAGTAGTATCGACAGGCGTATGGAAGCTTTCTTT CASSIDRRMEAFF
TRBJ2-7 NA TRBV5-4 NA TGTGCCAGCAGTTCCATGGGGGGAGTAATTTACGAGCAGTACTTC CASSSMGGVIYEQYF
TRBJ1-1 NA TRBV7-8 NA TGTGCCAGCAGCTCTCACCCCAGCCTTGGGGAAGCTTTCTTT CASSSHPSLGEAFF
TRBJ1-1 NA TRBV18 NA TGTGCCAGCTCATTCAGGGGTGGAATAGGCACTGAAGCTTTCTTT CASSFRGGIGTEAFF
TRBJ1-2 NA TRBV20-1 once TGCAGTGCCGCCTCATACACCTTC CSAASYTF
TRBJ2-4 NA TRBV18 NA TGTGCCAGCTCACCGCCAGGAGGAAACATTCAGTACTTC CASSPPGGNIQYF
TRBJ2-6 TRBD1 TRBV4-3 once TGCGCCAGCAGCCGCGGACAGGGGGCGTCTGGGGCCAACGTCCTGACTTTC CASSRGQGASGANVLTF
TRBJ1-1 NA TRBV9 NA TGTGCCAGCAGCTCAAGGACGGCCAACACTGAAGCTTTCTTT CASSSRTANTEAFF
TRBJ2-3 NA TRBV5-1 once TGCGCCAGCAGCTTGGTGGGTCAACCCCCAGATACGCAGTATTTT CASSLVGQPPDTQYF
TRBJ2-7 NA TRBV5-1 NA TGCGCCAGCACTGCGAGGGGGGGACAGGCGATCTACGAGCAGTACTTC CASTARGGQAIYEQYF
TRBJ1-1 NA TRBV7-6 once TGTGCCAGCAGCCGGGGCTGGGGAAGTGGGTACACTGAAGCTTTCTTT CASSRGWGSGYTEAFF